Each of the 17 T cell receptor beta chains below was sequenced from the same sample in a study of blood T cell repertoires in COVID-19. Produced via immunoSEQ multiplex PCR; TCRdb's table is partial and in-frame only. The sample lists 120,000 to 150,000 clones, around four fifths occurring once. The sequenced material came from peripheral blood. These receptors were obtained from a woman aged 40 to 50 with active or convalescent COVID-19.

CDR3 coding DNA: TGTGCCAGCAGCGAGACCCCAGGGCGGACACCCCTCCACTTT. Its protein is CASSETPGRTPLHF. The chain uses TRBV5-5 and TRBJ1-6; D is possibly TRBD1 (5 bases). Germline CDR1 is SGHKS and CDR2 is YYEKEE (reference sequence). The V and J ends lost 4 bases and 11 bases respectively, with 16 bases between them. CDR3 length: 14 residues. Full variable domain (remainder filled in from reference TRBV5-5 and TRBJ1-6): DAGVTQSPTHLIKTRGQQVTLRCSPISGHKSVSWYQQVLGQGPQFIFQYYEKEERGRGNFPDRFSARQFPNYSSELNVNALLLGDSALYLCASSETPGRTPLHFGNGTRLTVT.

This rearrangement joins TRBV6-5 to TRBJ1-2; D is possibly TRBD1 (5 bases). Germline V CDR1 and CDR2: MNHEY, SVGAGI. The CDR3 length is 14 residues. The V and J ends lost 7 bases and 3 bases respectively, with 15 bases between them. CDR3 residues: CASTRRGVDYGYTF. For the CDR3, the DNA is TGTGCCAGCACGCGACGGGGGGTTGACTATGGCTACACCTTC.

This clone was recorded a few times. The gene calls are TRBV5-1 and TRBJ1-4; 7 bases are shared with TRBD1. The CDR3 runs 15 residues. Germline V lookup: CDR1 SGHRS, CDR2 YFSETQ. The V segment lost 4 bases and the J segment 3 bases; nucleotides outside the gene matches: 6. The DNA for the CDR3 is TGCGCCAGCAGCGAGGGGGCGCGGGCTAATGAAAAACTGTTTTTT. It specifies CASSEGARANEKLFF. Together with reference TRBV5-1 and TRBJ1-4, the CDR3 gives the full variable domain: KAGVTQTPRYLIKTRGQQVTLSCSPISGHRSVSWYQQTPGQGLQFLFEYFSETQRNKGNFPGRFSGRQFSNSRSEMNVSTLELGDSALYLCASSEGARANEKLFFGSGTQLSVL.

The CDR3 nucleotides are TGTGCCAGCAGTGATCTGTGGGACAGGGGACTGGACTATGGCTACACCTTC. Translating gives CASSDLWDRGLDYGYTF. V and J are TRBV6-1 and TRBJ1-2, with TRBD1 matching over 10 bases. There are 17 residues in the CDR3. With V trimmed by 3 bases and J by 3 bases, 10 bases remained unmatched. Germline values: CDR1 MNHNS, CDR2 SASEGT.

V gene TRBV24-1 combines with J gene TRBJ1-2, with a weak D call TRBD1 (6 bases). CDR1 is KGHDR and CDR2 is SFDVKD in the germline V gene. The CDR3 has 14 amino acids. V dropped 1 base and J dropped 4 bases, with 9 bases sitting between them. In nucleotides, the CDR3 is TGTGCCACCAGTGATTTCGGACAGAGCTATGGCTACACCTTC. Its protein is CATSDFGQSYGYTF.

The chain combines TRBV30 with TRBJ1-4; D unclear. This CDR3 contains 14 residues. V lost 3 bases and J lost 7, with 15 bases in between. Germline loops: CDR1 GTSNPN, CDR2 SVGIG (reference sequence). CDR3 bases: TGTGCCTGGAGACCATTTTATTTCGGTGAAAAACTGTTTTTT. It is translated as CAWRPFYFGEKLFF.

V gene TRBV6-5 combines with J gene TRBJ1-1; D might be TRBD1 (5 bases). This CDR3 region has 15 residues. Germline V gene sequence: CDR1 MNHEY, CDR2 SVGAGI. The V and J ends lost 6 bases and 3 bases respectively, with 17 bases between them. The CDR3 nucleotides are TGTGCCAGCAGCCCCGGGGGAGGGGAGTACACTGAAGCTTTCTTT. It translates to CASSPGGGEYTEAFF.

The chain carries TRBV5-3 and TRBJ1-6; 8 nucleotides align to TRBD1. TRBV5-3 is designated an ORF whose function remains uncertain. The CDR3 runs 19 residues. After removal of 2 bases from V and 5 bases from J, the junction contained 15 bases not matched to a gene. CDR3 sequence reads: CARSLPRQGPYFNNSPLHF. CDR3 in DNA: TGTGCCAGAAGCTTACCCCGACAGGGGCCCTACTTTAATAATTCACCCCTCCACTTT.

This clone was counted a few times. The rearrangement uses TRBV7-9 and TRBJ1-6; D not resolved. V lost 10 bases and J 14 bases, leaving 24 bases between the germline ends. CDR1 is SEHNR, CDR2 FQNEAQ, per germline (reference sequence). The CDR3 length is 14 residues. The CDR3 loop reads CATLPLPAFGSLHF. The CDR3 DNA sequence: TGTGCCACCCTCCCTCTGCCGGCCTTCGGGTCCCTCCACTTT.

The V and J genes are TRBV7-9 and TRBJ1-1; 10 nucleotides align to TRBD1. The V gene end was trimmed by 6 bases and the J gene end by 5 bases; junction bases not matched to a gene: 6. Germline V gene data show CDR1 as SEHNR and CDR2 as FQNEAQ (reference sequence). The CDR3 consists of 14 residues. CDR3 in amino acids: CASRFGQGGTEAFF. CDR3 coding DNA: TGTGCCAGCAGGTTCGGACAGGGGGGGACTGAAGCTTTCTTT.

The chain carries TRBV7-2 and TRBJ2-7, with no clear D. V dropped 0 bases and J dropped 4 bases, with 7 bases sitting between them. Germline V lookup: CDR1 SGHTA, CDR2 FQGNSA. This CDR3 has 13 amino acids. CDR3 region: CASSLALQYEQYF. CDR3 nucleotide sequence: TGTGCCAGCAGCTTAGCCCTCCAGTACGAGCAGTACTTC.

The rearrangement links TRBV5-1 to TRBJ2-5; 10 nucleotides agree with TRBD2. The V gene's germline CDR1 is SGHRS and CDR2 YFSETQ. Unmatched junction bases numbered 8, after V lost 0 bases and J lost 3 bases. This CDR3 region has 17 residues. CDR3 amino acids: CASSLGAGGHPKETQYF. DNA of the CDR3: TGCGCCAGCAGCTTGGGAGCGGGGGGGCATCCCAAAGAGACCCAGTACTTC.

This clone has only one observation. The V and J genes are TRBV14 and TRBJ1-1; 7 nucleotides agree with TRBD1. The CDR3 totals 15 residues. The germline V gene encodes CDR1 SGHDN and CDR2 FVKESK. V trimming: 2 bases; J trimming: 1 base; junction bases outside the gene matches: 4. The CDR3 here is CASSQMRQGNTEAFF. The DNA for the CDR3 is TGTGCCAGCAGCCAAATGAGACAGGGGAACACTGAAGCTTTCTTT.

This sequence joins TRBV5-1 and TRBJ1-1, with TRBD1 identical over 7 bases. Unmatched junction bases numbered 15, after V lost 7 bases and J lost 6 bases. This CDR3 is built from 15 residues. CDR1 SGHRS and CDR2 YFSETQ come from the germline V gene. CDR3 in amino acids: CASQMGGQIFAEAFF. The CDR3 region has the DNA TGCGCCAGCCAAATGGGGGGACAGATTTTCGCTGAAGCTTTCTTT. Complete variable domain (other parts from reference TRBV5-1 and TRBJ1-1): KAGVTQTPRYLIKTRGQQVTLSCSPISGHRSVSWYQQTPGQGLQFLFEYFSETQRNKGNFPGRFSGRQFSNSRSEMNVSTLELGDSALYLCASQMGGQIFAEAFFGQGTRLTVV.

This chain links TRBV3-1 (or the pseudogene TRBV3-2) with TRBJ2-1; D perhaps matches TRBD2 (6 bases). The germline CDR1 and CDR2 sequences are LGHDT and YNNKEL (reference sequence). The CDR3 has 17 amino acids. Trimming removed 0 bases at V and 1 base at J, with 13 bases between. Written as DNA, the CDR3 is TGTGCCAGCAGCCAAGATGCTGTAGCGGTTTCCTACAATGAGCAGTTCTTC. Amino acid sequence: CASSQDAVAVSYNEQFF.

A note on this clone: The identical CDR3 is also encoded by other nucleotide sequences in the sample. CDR3: CASRLQGAYNEQFF. The CDR3 DNA follows: TGTGCCAGCAGGTTACAGGGGGCTTACAATGAGCAGTTCTTC. The chain links TRBV2 to TRBJ2-1; the match to TRBD1 covers 9 bases. J lost 4 bases, V lost 6 bases, and 4 bases had no gene match. Per germline, CDR1 SNHLY and CDR2 FYNNEI. The CDR3 is made up of 14 amino acids.

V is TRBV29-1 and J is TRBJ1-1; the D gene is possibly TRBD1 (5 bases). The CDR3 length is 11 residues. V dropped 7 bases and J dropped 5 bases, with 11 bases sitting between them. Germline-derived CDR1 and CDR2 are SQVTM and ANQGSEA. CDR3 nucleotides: TGCAGCGGTTGGGGGGGAACTGAAGCTTTCTTT. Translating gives CSGWGGTEAFF.